These 2 T cell receptor beta chains originate from one sample sequenced in a study of OX40 agonist ivuxolimab in advanced cancers. The data were produced by immunoSEQ multiplex PCR, yet TCRdb's version contains in-frame clones alone and is incomplete. In the table there are 20,000 to 25,000 clones, around 87% of which are singletons. The starting material was CD4+ or CD8+ T cells sorted from blood, obtained in a trial of the OX40 agonist ivuxolimab. Receptors were obtained from an adult with an advanced solid tumor such as melanoma, head and neck, liver or kidney cancer.

This chain joins TRBV29-1 and TRBJ2-1, with D tentatively TRBD2 (5 bases). V lost 0 bases and J lost 7, with 13 bases in between. The CDR3 covers 14 residues. Germline values: CDR1 SQVTM, CDR2 ANQGSEA. CDR3 DNA sequence: TGCAGCGTTGAAGATCACCCTCGGAGGAATGAGCAGTTCTTC. Protein: CSVEDHPRRNEQFF.

This chain joins TRBV7-8 and TRBJ2-3; D call uncertain. Between the trimmed V and J ends, which lost 3 bases and 4 bases, there was a span of 8 bases. Germline V gene sequence: CDR1 SGHVS, CDR2 FQNEAQ. CDR3 length equals 13 residues. The CDR3 bases are TGTGCCAGCAGCTTGGAATCCCCAGATACGCAGTATTTT. Protein: CASSLESPDTQYF.